These T cell receptor beta chains were read from a single sample in a study of cytomegalovirus exposure and HLA in healthy donors. Repertoires were generated with immunoSEQ multiplex PCR, while TCRdb's copy carries only in-frame clones and drops some. The data hold 50,000 to 70,000 clones, with around 82% observed a single time. The sample was PBMCs. These receptors all come from a male donor in good health and CMV-seronegative. Each CDR3 is given with its conserved first and last residue. D genes are given only for firm matches. Only some rows state a clone size, as once, few, many or a class for expanded clones.

j_call | clone_size | v_call | d_call | cdr3_aa | cdr3_nt
TRBJ2-2 | few | TRBV14 | TRBD2 | CASSPLGLEGGELFF | TGTGCCAGCAGCCCCTTAGGACTAGAAGGCGGGGAGCTGTTTTTT
TRBJ2-7 | . | TRBV7-2 | TRBD1 | CASTIDWTGTDEQYF | TGTGCCAGCACTATAGATTGGACAGGGACGGACGAGCAGTACTTC
TRBJ1-1 | . | TRBV6-5 | . | CASSSPTEAFF | TGTGCCAGCAGTTCCCCAACTGAAGCTTTCTTT
TRBJ2-5 | . | TRBV23-1 | TRBD2 | CASSQSITIAGGYQETQYF | TGCGCCAGCAGTCAATCTATAACCATAGCGGGGGGGTACCAAGAGACCCAGTACTTC
TRBJ2-1 | . | TRBV6-6 | . | CASSYSRGRAYNEQFF | TGTGCCAGCAGTTACTCCCGGGGGAGAGCCTACAATGAGCAGTTCTTC
TRBJ1-5 | . | TRBV12-1 | . | CASSFGWRGYDQPQHF | TGTGCCAGCAGCTTTGGTTGGAGGGGATATGATCAGCCCCAGCATTTT
TRBJ1-1 | . | TRBV20-1 | . | CSAPGEAEAFF | TGCAGTGCTCCCGGGGAGGCTGAAGCTTTCTTT
TRBJ2-2 | . | TRBV29-1 | TRBD2 | CSGGLAVPGELFF | TGCAGCGGGGGACTAGCGGTTCCTGGGGAGCTGTTTTTT
TRBJ2-6 | . | TRBV19 | . | CASSITVRSGANVLTF | TGTGCCAGTAGTATTACAGTTCGCTCTGGGGCCAACGTCCTGACTTTC
TRBJ2-5 | . | TRBV2 | TRBD2 | CASSQRGGETQYF | TGTGCCAGCAGCCAGCGGGGGGGTGAGACCCAGTACTTC
TRBJ1-1 | . | TRBV7-3 | TRBD1 | CASSLGTGNTEAFF | TGTGCCAGCAGCTTGGGGACAGGGAACACTGAAGCTTTCTTT
TRBJ1-6 | . | TRBV10-1 | . | CATTTSGVHNSPLHF | TGCGCCACTACGACTAGCGGAGTTCATAATTCACCCCTCCACTTT
TRBJ1-1 | . | TRBV19 | . | CASSSRGEDTEAFF | TGTGCCAGTAGTAGCAGGGGCGAGGACACTGAAGCTTTCTTT
TRBJ2-7 | . | TRBV7-2 | TRBD2 | CASSARASGGVGEQYF | TGTGCCAGCAGCGCCCGCGCTAGCGGGGGGGTGGGGGAGCAGTACTTC
TRBJ1-2 | once | TRBV5-1 | . | CASSLEGVNYGYTF | TGCGCCAGCAGCTTGGAAGGGGTTAACTATGGCTACACCTTC
TRBJ1-1 | . | TRBV27 | . | CASSSTRTNTEAFF | TGTGCCAGCAGTTCTACTAGGACGAACACTGAAGCTTTCTTT
TRBJ2-6 | . | TRBV5-6 | . | CASSHLLAGRANVLTF | TGTGCCAGCAGCCACCTTTTGGCGGGGCGGGCCAACGTCCTGACTTTC
TRBJ1-1 | . | TRBV5-1 | . | CASSLRGGSGTEAFF | TGCGCCAGCAGCTTGCGGGGTGGCTCAGGCACTGAAGCTTTCTTT
TRBJ2-7 | . | TRBV19 | TRBD2 | CASSLGLAGAPYEQYF | TGTGCCAGTAGTCTGGGACTAGCGGGGGCGCCCTACGAGCAGTACTTC
TRBJ2-1 | . | TRBV11-1 | TRBD1 | CASSFGLRDRGGEFF | TGTGCCAGCAGCTTTGGCCTACGGGACAGGGGTGGGGAGTTCTTC
TRBJ1-4 | few | TRBV6-5 | . | CASSSNRAANEKLFF | TGTGCCAGCAGTTCTAACAGGGCAGCTAATGAAAAACTGTTTTTT
TRBJ2-1 | few | TRBV6-4 | TRBD2 | CASSGTSGVNEQFF | TGTGCCAGCAGCGGGACTAGCGGGGTTAATGAGCAGTTCTTC
TRBJ1-4 | . | TRBV30 | . | CAWSVFQLNEKLFF | TGTGCCTGGAGTGTATTCCAGTTAAATGAAAAACTGTTTTTT
TRBJ2-1 | . | TRBV4-1 | TRBD2 | CASSQTSGYEQFF | TGCGCCAGCAGCCAAACTAGCGGATATGAGCAGTTCTTC
TRBJ1-1 | . | TRBV5-5 | . | CASSPDSYITEAFF | TGTGCCAGCAGCCCAGACAGCTATATCACTGAAGCTTTCTTT
TRBJ2-1 | once | TRBV11-3 | . | CASSLVGGRFDNEQFF | TGTGCCAGCAGCTTAGTCGGGGGGCGCTTTGACAATGAGCAGTTCTTC
TRBJ1-6 | . | TRBV6-6 | . | CASSYDSSSYNSPLHF | TGTGCCAGCAGTTACGACAGTAGCTCCTATAATTCACCCCTCCACTTT
TRBJ1-1 | few | TRBV6-5 | . | CASASGGEDTEAFF | TGTGCCAGCGCCTCCGGAGGGGAGGACACTGAAGCTTTCTTT
TRBJ2-1 | . | TRBV5-1 | . | CASSLEGEHNEQFF | TGCGCCAGCAGCTTGGAGGGGGAGCACAATGAGCAGTTCTTC